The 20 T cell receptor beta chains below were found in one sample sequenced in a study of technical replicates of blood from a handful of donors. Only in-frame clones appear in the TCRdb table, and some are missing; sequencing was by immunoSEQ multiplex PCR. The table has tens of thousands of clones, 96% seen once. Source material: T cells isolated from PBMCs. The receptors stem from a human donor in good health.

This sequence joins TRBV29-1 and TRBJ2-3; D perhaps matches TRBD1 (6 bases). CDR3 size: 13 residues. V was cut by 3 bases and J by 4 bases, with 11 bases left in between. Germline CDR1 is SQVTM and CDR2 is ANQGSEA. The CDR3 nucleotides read TGCAGCGTTGACAGGGGTATCGCAGATACGCAGTATTTT. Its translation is CSVDRGIADTQYF.

The CDR3 spells CASSEAPGYNEQFF. The CDR3 nucleotides are TGTGCCAGCAGTGAAGCGCCGGGATACAATGAGCAGTTCTTC. J is TRBJ2-1 and V is TRBV6-1; possible D gene TRBD2, 5 bases. Trimming left V 0 bases short and J 4 bases short, with 7 bases between. The CDR3 totals 14 residues. Per germline, CDR1 MNHNS and CDR2 SASEGT.

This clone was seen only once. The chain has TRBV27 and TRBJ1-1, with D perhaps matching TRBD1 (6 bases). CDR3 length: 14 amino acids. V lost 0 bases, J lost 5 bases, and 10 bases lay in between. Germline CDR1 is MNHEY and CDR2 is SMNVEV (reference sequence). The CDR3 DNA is TGTGCCAGCAGTTTATCGGGGGCGCAAACTGAAGCTTTCTTT. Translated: CASSLSGAQTEAFF.

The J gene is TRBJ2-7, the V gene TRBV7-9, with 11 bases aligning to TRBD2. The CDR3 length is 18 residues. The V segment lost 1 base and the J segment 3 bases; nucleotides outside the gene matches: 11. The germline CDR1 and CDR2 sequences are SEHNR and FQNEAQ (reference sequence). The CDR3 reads CASSLVSSGRAFYYEQYF. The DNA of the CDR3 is TGTGCCAGCAGCTTAGTGAGTAGCGGGAGGGCCTTTTACTACGAGCAGTACTTC.

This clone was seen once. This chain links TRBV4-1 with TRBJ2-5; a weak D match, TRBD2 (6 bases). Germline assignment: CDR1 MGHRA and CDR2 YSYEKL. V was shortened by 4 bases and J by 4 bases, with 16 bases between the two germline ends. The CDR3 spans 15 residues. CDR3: CASSRQEAGRETQYF. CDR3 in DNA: TGCGCCAGCAGCCGTCAGGAAGCGGGCCGAGAGACCCAGTACTTC.

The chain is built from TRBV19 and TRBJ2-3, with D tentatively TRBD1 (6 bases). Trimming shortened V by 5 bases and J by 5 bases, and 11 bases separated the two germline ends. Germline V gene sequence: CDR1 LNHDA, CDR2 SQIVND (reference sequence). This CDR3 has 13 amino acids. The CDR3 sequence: CASSAYREDTQYF. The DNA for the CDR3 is TGTGCCAGTAGTGCTTACAGGGAAGATACGCAGTATTTT.

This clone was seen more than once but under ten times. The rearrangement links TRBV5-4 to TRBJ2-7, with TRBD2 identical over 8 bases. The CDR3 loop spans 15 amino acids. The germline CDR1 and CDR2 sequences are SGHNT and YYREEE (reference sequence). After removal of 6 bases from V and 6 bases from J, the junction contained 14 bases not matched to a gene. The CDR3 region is CASTQRGAGEAEQYF. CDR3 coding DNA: TGTGCCAGCACCCAGCGGGGAGCGGGAGAGGCCGAGCAGTACTTC.

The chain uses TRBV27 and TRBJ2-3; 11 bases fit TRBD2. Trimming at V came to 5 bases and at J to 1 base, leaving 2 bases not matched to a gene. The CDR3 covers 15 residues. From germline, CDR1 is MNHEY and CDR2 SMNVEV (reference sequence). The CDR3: CASSPGLAGTDTQYF. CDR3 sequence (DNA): TGTGCCAGCAGTCCGGGACTAGCGGGCACAGATACGCAGTATTTT.

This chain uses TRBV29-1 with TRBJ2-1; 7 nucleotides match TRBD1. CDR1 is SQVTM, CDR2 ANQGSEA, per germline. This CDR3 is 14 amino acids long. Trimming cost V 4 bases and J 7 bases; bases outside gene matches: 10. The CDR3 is CSVVKAGGINEQFF. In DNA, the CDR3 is TGCAGCGTTGTTAAGGCAGGGGGAATTAATGAGCAGTTCTTC.

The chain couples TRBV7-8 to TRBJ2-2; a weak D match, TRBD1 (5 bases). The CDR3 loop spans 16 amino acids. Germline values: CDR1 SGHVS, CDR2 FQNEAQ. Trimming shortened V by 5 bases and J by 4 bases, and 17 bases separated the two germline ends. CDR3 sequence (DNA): TGTGCCAGCAGCGAGATTCAGGGTTGGAGCACCGGGGAGCTGTTTTTT. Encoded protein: CASSEIQGWSTGELFF.

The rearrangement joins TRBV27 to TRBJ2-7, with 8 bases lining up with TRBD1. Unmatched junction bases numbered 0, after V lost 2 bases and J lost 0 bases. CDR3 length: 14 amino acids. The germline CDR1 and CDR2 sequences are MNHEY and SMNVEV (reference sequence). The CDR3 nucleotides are TGTGCCAGCAGTTTAGGACAGGGCTCCTACGAGCAGTACTTC. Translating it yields CASSLGQGSYEQYF.

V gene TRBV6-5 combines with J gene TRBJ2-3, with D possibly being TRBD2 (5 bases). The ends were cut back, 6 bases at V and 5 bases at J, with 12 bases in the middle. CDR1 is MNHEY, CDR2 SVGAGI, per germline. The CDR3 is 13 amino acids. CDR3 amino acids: CASRTDGVDTQYF. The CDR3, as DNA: TGTGCCAGCAGAACGGACGGGGTAGATACGCAGTATTTT.

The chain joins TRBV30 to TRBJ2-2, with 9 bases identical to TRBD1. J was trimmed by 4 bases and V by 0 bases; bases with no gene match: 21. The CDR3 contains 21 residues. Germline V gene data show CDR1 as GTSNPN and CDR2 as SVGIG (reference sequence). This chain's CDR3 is CAWSVPRYGTGIGRITGELFF. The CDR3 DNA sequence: TGTGCCTGGAGTGTACCCCGCTACGGGACAGGGATCGGGAGAATCACCGGGGAGCTGTTTTTT.

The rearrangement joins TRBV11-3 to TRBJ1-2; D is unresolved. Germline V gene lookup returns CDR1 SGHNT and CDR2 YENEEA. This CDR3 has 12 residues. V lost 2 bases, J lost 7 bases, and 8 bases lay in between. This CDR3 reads CASSLLVSGYTF. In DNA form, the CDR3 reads TGTGCCAGCAGCTTACTAGTCTCTGGCTACACCTTC.

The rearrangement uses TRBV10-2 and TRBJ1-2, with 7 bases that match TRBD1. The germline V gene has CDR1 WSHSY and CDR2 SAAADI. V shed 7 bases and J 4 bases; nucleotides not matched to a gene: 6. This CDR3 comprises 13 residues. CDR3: CASTPGQSYGYTF. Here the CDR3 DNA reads TGCGCCAGCACCCCGGGACAGTCCTATGGCTACACCTTC.

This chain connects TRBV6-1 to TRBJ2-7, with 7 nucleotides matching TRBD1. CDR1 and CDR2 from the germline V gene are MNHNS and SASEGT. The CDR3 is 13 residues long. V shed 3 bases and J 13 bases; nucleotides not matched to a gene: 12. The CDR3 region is CASSEEPQAGGYF. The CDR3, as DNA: TGTGCCAGCAGTGAGGAACCCCAGGCAGGGGGATACTTC.

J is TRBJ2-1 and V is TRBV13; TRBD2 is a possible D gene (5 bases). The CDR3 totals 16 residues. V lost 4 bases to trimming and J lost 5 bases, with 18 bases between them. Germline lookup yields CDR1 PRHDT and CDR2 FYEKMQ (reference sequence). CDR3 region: CASSSLGSGDNNEQFF. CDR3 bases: TGTGCCAGCAGCTCCCTGGGCAGCGGAGATAACAATGAGCAGTTCTTC.

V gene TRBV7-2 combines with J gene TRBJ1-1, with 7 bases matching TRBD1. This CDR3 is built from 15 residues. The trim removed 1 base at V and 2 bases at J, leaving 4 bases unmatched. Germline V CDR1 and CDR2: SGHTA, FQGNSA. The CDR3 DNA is TGTGCCAGCAGCTTAGGAACAGGGGTAAACACTGAAGCTTTCTTT. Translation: CASSLGTGVNTEAFF.

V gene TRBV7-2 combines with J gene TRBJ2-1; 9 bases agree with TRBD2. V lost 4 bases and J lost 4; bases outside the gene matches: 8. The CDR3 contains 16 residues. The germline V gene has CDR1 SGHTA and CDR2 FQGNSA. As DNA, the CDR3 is TGTGCCAGCAGCTCGCGGGAGGGCCAAGGGTACAATGAGCAGTTCTTC. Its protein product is CASSSREGQGYNEQFF.

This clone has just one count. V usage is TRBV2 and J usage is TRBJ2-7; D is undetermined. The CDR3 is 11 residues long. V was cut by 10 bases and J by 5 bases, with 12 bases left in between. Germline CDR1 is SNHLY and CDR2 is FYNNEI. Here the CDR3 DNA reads TGTGCCACCGAGCGTAGAGACGAGCAGTACTTC. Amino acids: CATERRDEQYF.